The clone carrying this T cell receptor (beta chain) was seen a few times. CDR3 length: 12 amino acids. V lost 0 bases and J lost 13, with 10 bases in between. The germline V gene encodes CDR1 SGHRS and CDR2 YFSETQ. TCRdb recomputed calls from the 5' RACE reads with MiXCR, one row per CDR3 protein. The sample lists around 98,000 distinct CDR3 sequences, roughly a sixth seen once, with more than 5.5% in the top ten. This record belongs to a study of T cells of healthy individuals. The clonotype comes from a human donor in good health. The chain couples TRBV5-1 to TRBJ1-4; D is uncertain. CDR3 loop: CASSLEGYRLFF. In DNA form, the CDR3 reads TGCGCCAGCAGCTTGGAGGGTTACCGACTGTTTTTT.